This T cell receptor beta chain was captured by sequencing in a study of blood T cells in healthy people across ages. This CDR3 is 14 amino acids long. Germline CDR1 reads DFQATT; CDR2 reads SNEGSKA (reference sequence). Findings and limits, study-wide: As age increased, TCR beta diversity per million T cells fell in a roughly linear fashion. Unknown donor CMV status possibly confounded expanded clonotype changes.

For the second PCR, which ran for about 7 to 11 cycles, a sample-barcoded 5' primer and a J-beta primer mix were used. A single record per CDR3 protein comes from TCRdb applying MiXCR to the 5' RACE reads. The data contain about 620,000 distinct CDR3 sequences, over 20% of them singletons. This clonotype appeared a few times. What it binds is not known. The chain is built from TRBV20-1 and TRBJ2-5; 8 nucleotides align to TRBD1. The J call may not be correct, given that the DNA end is closer to TRBJ2-7. The material sequenced was blood. This receptor was taken from a man in his sixties or seventies in good health. The CDR3 reads CSASSGTGYDEQYF. DNA of the CDR3: TGCAGTGCTAGTTCAGGGACAGGCTACGACGAGCAGTACTTC.